Listed here are 28 T cell receptor beta chains from one sample, sequenced in a study of cytomegalovirus exposure and HLA in healthy donors. Clones were read by immunoSEQ multiplex PCR, and TCRdb kept only the in-frame ones, dropping some. In the table there are tens of thousands of clones, approximately 97% of which are singletons. The sample comprised PBMCs. These receptors were taken from a man between 18 and 29 years old in good health and CMV-seronegative.

About this clone itself: The sample contains more than one DNA sequence encoding this CDR3. The chain combines TRBV2 with TRBJ1-6; the D is unclear. With 6 bases removed from V and 7 bases from J, the gap between germline ends came to 7 bases. The CDR3 runs to 12 residues. Germline V gives CDR1 SNHLY, CDR2 FYNNEI. The CDR3 reads CASSGENSPLHF. CDR3 sequence (DNA): TGTGCCAGCAGCGGGGAGAATTCACCCCTCCACTTT.

Here the CDR3 reads CASSIGRGYEQYF. DNA of the CDR3: TGTGCCAGTAGTATTGGCAGGGGCTACGAGCAGTACTTC. The V gene is TRBV19, the J gene TRBJ2-7; perhaps TRBD1 as D (6 bases). The CDR3 contains 13 residues. Trimming pared 3 bases from V and 3 bases from J, leaving 9 bases between. CDR1 and CDR2 from the germline V gene are LNHDA and SQIVND (reference sequence).

V gene TRBV4-1 combines with J gene TRBJ1-1; no clear D gene. Trimming removed 0 bases from V and 8 bases from J, with 25 bases in between. The germline V gene encodes CDR1 MGHRA and CDR2 YSYEKL. This CDR3 region has 18 residues. This chain's CDR3 is CASSQDYQDATRLREAFF. DNA of the CDR3: TGCGCCAGCAGCCAAGATTATCAAGATGCCACCAGGCTTAGGGAAGCTTTCTTT.

The chain has TRBV6-6 and TRBJ2-2; D is perhaps TRBD2 (7 bases). The CDR3 is made up of 14 amino acids. Germline V gene data show CDR1 as MNHNY and CDR2 as SVGAGI (reference sequence). V gave up 5 bases and J gave up 3 bases, with 10 bases separating them. The CDR3 sequence: CASSREGDTGELFF. The CDR3, as DNA: TGTGCCAGCAGTAGGGAGGGGGACACCGGGGAGCTGTTTTTT.

The V gene is TRBV5-6, the J gene TRBJ1-1; D may be TRBD1 (5 bases). This CDR3 spans 14 amino acids. Trimming left V 2 bases short and J 0 bases short, with 8 bases between. The germline V gene has CDR1 SGHDT and CDR2 YYEEEE. The CDR3 DNA is TGTGCCAGCAGCTTAGGGGTCGTGAACACTGAAGCTTTCTTT. Its protein is CASSLGVVNTEAFF.

This chain uses TRBV6-5 with TRBJ1-2, with D unclear. This CDR3 has 12 residues. The V and J ends lost 7 bases and 4 bases respectively, with 10 bases between them. Germline CDR1 is MNHEY and CDR2 is SVGAGI. This chain's CDR3 is CASKRPGYGYTF. DNA for the CDR3: TGTGCCAGCAAAAGGCCAGGCTATGGCTACACCTTC.

This chain links TRBV11-2 with TRBJ2-7, with TRBD2 as a possible D gene (5 bases). Germline CDR1 is SGHAT and CDR2 is FQNNGV. The V end was cut by 8 bases, the J end by 9 bases, with 14 bases between. The CDR3 length is 11 residues. The CDR3 sequence: CASLEGYRQYF. CDR3 in DNA: TGTGCCAGCTTAGAGGGTTATCGGCAGTACTTC.

The chain links TRBV11-3 to TRBJ2-7, with TRBD1 matching over 7 bases. The length of the CDR3 is 15 residues. Germline V gene sequence: CDR1 SGHNT, CDR2 YENEEA. V shed 4 bases, J shed 2 bases, and the junction held 8 bases outside the gene matches. This CDR3 is CASSSRTGLTYEQYF. The CDR3 DNA is TGTGCCAGCAGCTCCCGGACAGGACTGACCTACGAGCAGTACTTC.

The CDR3 reads CASSLAGGFNTEAFF. Here the CDR3 DNA reads TGCGCCAGCAGCTTGGCCGGGGGGTTCAACACTGAAGCTTTCTTT. V is TRBV5-1 and J is TRBJ1-1, with a possible D match to TRBD1 (5 bases). Trimming cost V 0 bases and J 2 bases, with 11 bases left between them. This CDR3 comprises 15 residues. From germline, CDR1 is SGHRS and CDR2 YFSETQ. Using reference TRBV5-1 and TRBJ1-1 for the parts outside the CDR3, the full variable domain is KAGVTQTPRYLIKTRGQQVTLSCSPISGHRSVSWYQQTPGQGLQFLFEYFSETQRNKGNFPGRFSGRQFSNSRSEMNVSTLELGDSALYLCASSLAGGFNTEAFFGQGTRLTVV.

V usage is TRBV2 and J usage is TRBJ1-2, with D possibly TRBD1 on 6 matching bases. Germline values: CDR1 SNHLY, CDR2 FYNNEI. This CDR3 is 14 amino acids long. V was pared by 6 bases and J by 4 bases, with 15 bases between. The chain's CDR3 is CASRARGESYGYTF. CDR3 nucleotide sequence: TGTGCCAGCAGGGCCAGGGGAGAAAGCTATGGCTACACCTTC. Looking up the rest from reference TRBV2 and TRBJ1-2 gives the full variable domain: EPEVTQTPSHQVTQMGQEVILRCVPISNHLYFYWYRQILGQKVEFLVSFYNNEISEKSEIFDDQFSVERPDGSNFTLKIRSTKLEDSAMYFCASRARGESYGYTFGSGTRLTVV.

The rearrangement joins TRBV6-5 to TRBJ2-3; a possible D gene is TRBD2 (6 bases). The CDR3 totals 15 residues. Per germline, CDR1 MNHEY and CDR2 SVGAGI. Between the trimmed V and J ends, which lost 7 bases and 0 bases, there was a span of 14 bases. CDR3: CASTFRGTSTDTQYF. CDR3 bases: TGTGCCAGCACTTTTCGGGGGACTAGCACAGATACGCAGTATTTT.

The chain's CDR3 is CASSLFQGDSGNTIYF. CDR3 DNA: TGTGCCAGCAGCTTGTTCCAGGGGGACTCTGGAAACACCATATATTTT. The chain is built from TRBV5-5 and TRBJ1-3; 7 positions agree with TRBD1. V shed 1 base, J shed 0 bases, and the junction held 4 bases outside the gene matches. The CDR3 has 16 residues. Germline V gene data show CDR1 as SGHKS and CDR2 as YYEKEE (reference sequence).

This chain connects TRBV6-1 to TRBJ1-2; 10 nucleotides line up with TRBD1. V shed 1 base, J shed 5 bases, and the junction held 7 bases outside the gene matches. The CDR3 runs 16 residues. Germline V gene data show CDR1 as MNHNS and CDR2 as SASEGT. Here the CDR3 reads CASSEVSTGGAYGYTF. The CDR3 coding sequence is TGTGCCAGCAGTGAAGTGTCGACAGGGGGCGCATATGGCTACACCTTC.

V is TRBV6-1 and J is TRBJ1-5, with a weak D call TRBD1 (5 bases). V lost 7 bases, J lost 7 bases, and 17 bases lay in between. Germline V gives CDR1 MNHNS, CDR2 SASEGT. This CDR3 spans 14 amino acids. This CDR3 reads CASMRGGDEQPQHF. CDR3 DNA sequence: TGTGCCAGCATGAGGGGAGGGGATGAGCAGCCCCAGCATTTT.

The V and J genes are TRBV5-1 and TRBJ2-7; maybe TRBD1 (5 bases). Germline V CDR1 and CDR2: SGHRS, YFSETQ. The CDR3 sequence is 15 residues long. V gave up 0 bases and J gave up 0 bases, with 10 bases separating them. DNA for the CDR3: TGCGCCAGCAGCTTGGAAGGTGACAGCTCCTACGAGCAGTACTTC. It specifies CASSLEGDSSYEQYF.

The rearrangement joins TRBV19 to TRBJ1-3, with D maybe TRBD1 (6 bases). Germline V CDR1 and CDR2: LNHDA, SQIVND (reference sequence). Deletions cut 2 bases from V and 1 base from J, with 6 bases between. The CDR3 sequence is 14 residues long. The CDR3 loop reads CASSITGSGNTIYF. The CDR3 nucleotides read TGTGCCAGTAGTATAACAGGGTCTGGAAACACCATATATTTT.

The J gene is TRBJ2-1, the V gene TRBV11-3; TRBD2 aligns across 9 bases. The CDR3 extends over 15 amino acids. Trimming at V came to 5 bases and at J to 8 bases, leaving 10 bases not matched to a gene. The germline V gene encodes CDR1 SGHNT and CDR2 YENEEA. The CDR3 loop is CASSPGTSTSDEQFF. For the CDR3, the DNA is TGTGCCAGCAGCCCCGGGACTAGCACCTCAGATGAGCAGTTCTTC. The variable domain in full, completed from reference TRBV11-3 and TRBJ2-1, reads EAGVVQSPRYKIIEKKQPVAFWCNPISGHNTLYWYLQNLGQGPELLIRYENEEAVDDSQLPKDRFSAERLKGVDSTLKIQPAELGDSAVYLCASSPGTSTSDEQFFGPGTRLTVL.

This rearrangement joins TRBV2 to TRBJ1-2, with D unresolved. Trimming pared 3 bases from V and 1 base from J, leaving 6 bases between. Looked up from germline, CDR1 is SNHLY and CDR2 is FYNNEI. The CDR3 is 13 residues long. CDR3 sequence: CASSDQLNYGYTF. CDR3 coding DNA: TGTGCCAGCAGTGATCAACTTAACTATGGCTACACCTTC.

V is TRBV2 and J is TRBJ2-7; D remains unclear. Germline CDR1 is SNHLY and CDR2 is FYNNEI. The V and J ends lost 4 bases and 3 bases respectively, with 7 bases between them. The length of the CDR3 is 12 residues. The CDR3 is CASSGDFYEQYF. The CDR3 nucleotides are TGTGCCAGCAGTGGAGATTTCTACGAGCAGTACTTC. The full variable domain, in which reference TRBV2 and TRBJ2-7 provide the parts outside the CDR3, is EPEVTQTPSHQVTQMGQEVILRCVPISNHLYFYWYRQILGQKVEFLVSFYNNEISEKSEIFDDQFSVERPDGSNFTLKIRSTKLEDSAMYFCASSGDFYEQYFGPGTRLTVT.

V and J are TRBV7-8 and TRBJ2-3, with no clear D. The CDR3 is 12 amino acids. Per the germline V gene, CDR1 is SGHVS and CDR2 is FQNEAQ. Trimming left V 1 base short and J 5 bases short, with 4 bases between. CDR3 sequence reads: CASSLDLDTQYF. CDR3 coding DNA: TGTGCCAGCAGCTTAGATCTAGATACGCAGTATTTT.

This chain uses TRBV19 with TRBJ1-1, with D maybe TRBD1 (6 bases). The CDR3 is 14 residues long. Deletions cut 4 bases from V and 1 base from J, with 10 bases between. Germline V gives CDR1 LNHDA, CDR2 SQIVND (reference sequence). The CDR3, as DNA: TGTGCCAGTAGTAAATACAGGGAGAACACTGAAGCTTTCTTT. This translates into CASSKYRENTEAFF.

The chain couples TRBV11-3 to TRBJ2-5; TRBD1 aligns across 9 bases. The germline gives CDR1 SGHNT, CDR2 YENEEA. V was pared by 5 bases and J by 2 bases, with 6 bases of the junction left unmatched. The CDR3 runs 15 residues. The CDR3 region has the DNA TGTGCCAGCAGCGCAGACAGGGGGAGGCAAGAGACCCAGTACTTC. Its protein is CASSADRGRQETQYF.

This clone was counted a single time. The J gene is TRBJ2-3, the V gene TRBV9; D remains unclear. V was cut by 0 bases and J by 1 base, with 6 bases left in between. The CDR3 consists of 14 residues. Germline assignment: CDR1 SGDLS and CDR2 YYNGEE. Here the CDR3 reads CASSVGSGTDTQYF. DNA for the CDR3: TGTGCCAGCAGCGTAGGTTCTGGCACAGATACGCAGTATTTT.

The sample holds one count of this clone. The genes are TRBV10-3 and TRBJ1-5; the D is unclear. CDR1 and CDR2 from the germline V gene are ENHRY and SYGVKD. V lost 0 bases and J 9 bases, leaving 9 bases between the germline ends. This CDR3 spans 13 amino acids. Here the CDR3 DNA reads TGTGCCATCAGTGAGTCGACTGTGTCGCCCCAGCATTTT. Translation gives CAISESTVSPQHF.

This chain links TRBV10-3 with TRBJ2-6; possibly TRBD2 for D (5 bases). Germline V gene data show CDR1 as ENHRY and CDR2 as SYGVKD. Trimming took off 6 bases at V and 1 base at J, with 13 bases between the two ends. The CDR3 runs 16 residues. CDR3 coding DNA: TGTGCCATCAGCCGGGATTCGGGATCTGGGGCCAACGTCCTGACTTTC. This translates into CAISRDSGSGANVLTF.

This chain connects TRBV6-6 to TRBJ1-1; D remains ambiguous. Trimming removed 2 bases at V and 1 base at J, with 5 bases between. Germline V CDR1 and CDR2: MNHNY, SVGAGI (reference sequence). CDR3 length equals 13 residues. CDR3 in amino acids: CASSYAANTEAFF. CDR3 nucleotides: TGTGCCAGCAGTTACGCGGCGAACACTGAAGCTTTCTTT.

The V gene is TRBV18, the J gene TRBJ2-7; D is unclear. The CDR3 sequence is 16 residues long. Trimming removed 1 base from V and 2 bases from J, with 15 bases in between. Per the germline V gene, CDR1 is KGHSH and CDR2 is LQKENI. The CDR3 loop reads CASSPLGTAKTYEQYF. The DNA of the CDR3 is TGTGCCAGCTCACCACTCGGTACAGCAAAAACCTACGAGCAGTACTTC.

The chain links TRBV7-8 to TRBJ1-1; 7 nucleotides align to TRBD1. Germline values: CDR1 SGHVS, CDR2 FQNEAQ. V gave up 5 bases and J gave up 7 bases; unmatched junction bases: 7. The CDR3 consists of 13 residues. In DNA, the CDR3 is TGTGCCAGCAGCCCACAGGGGCCGGATGAAGCTTTCTTT. This codes for CASSPQGPDEAFF.